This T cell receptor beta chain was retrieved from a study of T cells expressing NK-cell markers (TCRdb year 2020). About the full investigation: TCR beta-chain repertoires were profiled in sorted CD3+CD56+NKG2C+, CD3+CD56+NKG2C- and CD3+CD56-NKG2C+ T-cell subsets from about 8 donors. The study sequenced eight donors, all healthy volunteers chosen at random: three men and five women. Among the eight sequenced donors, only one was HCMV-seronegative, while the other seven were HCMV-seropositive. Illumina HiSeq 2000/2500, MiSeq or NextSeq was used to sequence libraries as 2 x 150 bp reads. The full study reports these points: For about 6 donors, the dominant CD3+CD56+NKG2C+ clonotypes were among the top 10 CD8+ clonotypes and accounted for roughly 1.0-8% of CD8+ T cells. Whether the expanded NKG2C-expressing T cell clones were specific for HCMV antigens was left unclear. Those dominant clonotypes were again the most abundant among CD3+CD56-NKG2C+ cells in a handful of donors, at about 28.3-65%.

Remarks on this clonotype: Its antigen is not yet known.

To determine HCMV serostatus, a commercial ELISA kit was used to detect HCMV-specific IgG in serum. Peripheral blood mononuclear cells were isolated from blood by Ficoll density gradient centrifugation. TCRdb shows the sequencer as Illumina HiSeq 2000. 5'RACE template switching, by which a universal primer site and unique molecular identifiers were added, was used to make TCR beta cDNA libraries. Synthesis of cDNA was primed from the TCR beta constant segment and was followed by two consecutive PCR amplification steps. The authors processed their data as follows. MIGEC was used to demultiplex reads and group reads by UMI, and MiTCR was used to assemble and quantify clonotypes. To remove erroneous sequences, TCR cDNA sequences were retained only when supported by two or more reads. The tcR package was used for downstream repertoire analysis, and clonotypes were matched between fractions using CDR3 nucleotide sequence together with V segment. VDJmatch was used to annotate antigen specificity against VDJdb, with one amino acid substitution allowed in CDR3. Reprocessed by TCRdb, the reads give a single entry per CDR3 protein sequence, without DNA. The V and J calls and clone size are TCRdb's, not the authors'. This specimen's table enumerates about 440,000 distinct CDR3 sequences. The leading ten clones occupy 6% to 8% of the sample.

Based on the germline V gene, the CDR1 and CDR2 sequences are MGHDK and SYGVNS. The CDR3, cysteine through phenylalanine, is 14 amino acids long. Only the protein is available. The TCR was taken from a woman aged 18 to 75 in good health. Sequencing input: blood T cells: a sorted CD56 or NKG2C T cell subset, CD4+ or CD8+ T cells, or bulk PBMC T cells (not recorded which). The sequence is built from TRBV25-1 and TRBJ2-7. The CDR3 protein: CASSGTDLSYEQYF.